These 25 T cell receptor beta chains were sequenced from one sample in a study of shared clonotypes between healthy human individuals. This table comes from immunoSEQ multiplex PCR, and its TCRdb copy is limited to in-frame clones, with some not included. The sample includes some 2.1 million clones, around 93% of them seen just once. Terminally differentiated effector memory CD45RA+ cells were left out of the naive CD8 fraction, which was CD45RO-negative and positively selected for CCR7. The sample consisted of naive CD8+ T cells from PBMCs. The receptors derive from a man in his late teens or twenties in good health. Some clones in this sample may be carry-over from other donors' samples.

The genes are TRBV14 and TRBJ2-7; 8 bases agree with TRBD2. Germline CDR1 is SGHDN and CDR2 is FVKESK. The J segment lost 0 bases and the V segment lost 3 bases, leaving 7 bases of the junction unmatched. The CDR3 sequence is 16 residues long. CDR3 loop: CASSHSGSRISYEQYF. Written as DNA, the CDR3 is TGTGCCAGCAGCCACAGCGGGAGTCGCATCTCCTACGAGCAGTACTTC.

V and J are TRBV27 and TRBJ2-7; 8 bases fit TRBD1. Losses at the gene ends were 2 bases for V and 3 bases for J; bases not matched to a gene: 12. The CDR3 covers 17 residues. From germline, CDR1 is MNHEY and CDR2 SMNVEV (reference sequence). CDR3 sequence: CASSLAPGTGRVYEQYF. CDR3 nucleotides: TGTGCCAGCAGTTTAGCCCCCGGGACAGGAAGGGTCTACGAGCAGTACTTC.

This chain uses TRBV7-8 with TRBJ2-1; 10 bases match TRBD2. Germline CDR1 SGHVS, CDR2 FQNEAQ. J was trimmed by 2 bases and V by 5 bases; bases with no gene match: 6. CDR3 length: 16 amino acids. CDR3 nucleotide sequence: TGTGCCAGCAGCCTACTAGCGGGACGAACCTACAATGAGCAGTTCTTC. It encodes CASSLLAGRTYNEQFF.

Details on this clone: Different DNA sequences within this sample yield the same CDR3. The V and J genes are TRBV27 and TRBJ2-1, with a possible D match to TRBD2 (5 bases). This CDR3 comprises 13 residues. CDR1 and CDR2 (germline): MNHEY, SMNVEV (reference sequence). Trimming removed 3 bases from V and 3 bases from J, with 6 bases in between. As DNA, the CDR3 is TGTGCCAGCAGTTTGGACTTCTACAATGAGCAGTTCTTC. Its protein is CASSLDFYNEQFF.

This clone was seen just once. This rearrangement joins TRBV5-1 to TRBJ1-5; 7 bases align to TRBD1. V gave up 3 bases and J gave up 2 bases; unmatched junction bases: 5. This CDR3 has 15 residues. Germline V gives CDR1 SGHRS, CDR2 YFSETQ. CDR3 DNA: TGCGCCAGCAGCTCGGAGGGGGCGCGCAATCAGCCCCAGCATTTT. Translating gives CASSSEGARNQPQHF.

CDR3 in DNA: TGTGCCAGCAGCGGCAGTACTAGCGGGAGTTCCTACGAGCAGTACTTC. It encodes CASSGSTSGSSYEQYF. The chain joins TRBV9 to TRBJ2-7; the match to TRBD2 covers 11 bases. CDR1 is SGDLS, CDR2 YYNGEE, per germline. The V segment lost 3 bases and the J segment 1 base; nucleotides outside the gene matches: 6. The CDR3 is made up of 16 amino acids.

The rearrangement uses TRBV9 and TRBJ2-1; weak D call: TRBD1 (6 bases). The V gene lost 3 bases and the J gene lost 9 bases, with 22 bases spanning the gap. The CDR3 covers 16 residues. Germline CDR1 and CDR2: SGDLS and YYNGEE. The CDR3 DNA reads TGTGCCAGCAGCGCCACTTTATCAGGGGCCAAACCTGAGCAGTTCTTC. Translated, it gives CASSATLSGAKPEQFF.

The chain recombines TRBV6-5 with TRBJ2-5; possibly TRBD1 or TRBD2 for D (5 bases each). In germline, CDR1 is MNHEY, CDR2 SVGAGI. The CDR3 runs to 15 residues. V dropped 2 bases and J dropped 4 bases, with 14 bases sitting between them. In DNA, the CDR3 is TGTGCCAGCAGTTACAAGGGACGAGGGAGAGAGACCCAGTACTTC. Amino acids: CASSYKGRGRETQYF.

The rearrangement joins TRBV28 to TRBJ2-7, with TRBD1 matching over 7 bases. After removal of 5 bases from V and 5 bases from J, the junction contained 3 bases not matched to a gene. The V gene's germline CDR1 is MDHEN and CDR2 SYDVKM. This CDR3 comprises 12 residues. DNA for the CDR3: TGTGCCAGCAGTCCAGACAGGGACGAGCAGTACTTC. It yields the protein CASSPDRDEQYF.

This clone was seen only once. The gene calls are TRBV9 and TRBJ2-7; 12 bases agree with TRBD2. The CDR3 runs to 13 residues. V lost 3 bases to trimming and J lost 9 bases; unmatched junction nucleotides: 4. The germline V gene encodes CDR1 SGDLS and CDR2 YYNGEE. CDR3 coding DNA: TGTGCCAGCAGCGGACTAGCGGGAGACGGGCAGTACTTC. Protein sequence: CASSGLAGDGQYF.

The rearrangement uses TRBV10-2 and TRBJ2-1; 8 bases match TRBD2. Unmatched junction bases numbered 2, after V lost 6 bases and J lost 1 base. The CDR3 loop spans 14 amino acids. Germline V gene sequence: CDR1 WSHSY, CDR2 SAAADI. The CDR3 nucleotides read TGCGCCAGCAGGGTAGCGGGGTCCTACAATGAGCAGTTCTTC. It encodes CASRVAGSYNEQFF.

V and J are TRBV5-6 and TRBJ2-7; D not certain. V lost 1 base and J 2 bases, leaving 7 bases between the germline ends. The length of the CDR3 is 13 residues. The germline V gene has CDR1 SGHDT and CDR2 YYEEEE. The CDR3 spells CASSLWSAYEQYF. The CDR3 DNA reads as TGTGCCAGCAGCTTGTGGAGTGCCTACGAGCAGTACTTC. Based on the CDR3 plus reference TRBV5-6 and TRBJ2-7, the full variable domain is DAGVTQSPTHLIKTRGQQVTLRCSPKSGHDTVSWYQQALGQGPQFIFQYYEEEERQRGNFPDRFSGHQFPNYSSELNVNALLLGDSALYLCASSLWSAYEQYFGPGTRLTVT.

The J gene is TRBJ2-7, the V gene TRBV4-3; D ambiguous. Trimming took 4 bases from V and 2 from J, leaving 9 bases between them. Germline assignment: CDR1 LGHNA and CDR2 YSLEER. The CDR3 length is 13 residues. This CDR3 is CASSPWAAYEQYF. The DNA of the CDR3 is TGCGCCAGCAGCCCTTGGGCAGCCTACGAGCAGTACTTC.

V and J are TRBV9 and TRBJ1-2, with unresolved D. Germline CDR1 and CDR2: SGDLS and YYNGEE. The CDR3 is 15 residues long. The V and J ends lost 4 bases and 2 bases respectively, with 15 bases between them. The CDR3 DNA is TGTGCCAGCAGCCCCGTAAGGGTCGCAAACTATGGCTACACCTTC. Amino acids: CASSPVRVANYGYTF.

This clone was seen only once. V usage is TRBV7-7 and J usage is TRBJ2-1, with TRBD2 identical over 11 bases. The CDR3 is 18 amino acids. V shed 1 base, J shed 0 bases, and the junction held 5 bases outside the gene matches. Germline values: CDR1 SSHAT, CDR2 FNYEAQ (reference sequence). CDR3 sequence reads: CASSLVLAGAGSYNEQFF. The CDR3 bases are TGTGCCAGCAGCTTAGTACTAGCGGGAGCCGGCTCCTACAATGAGCAGTTCTTC.

The chain carries TRBV28 and TRBJ2-3, with D possibly matching TRBD1 (6 bases). Germline CDR1 reads MDHEN; CDR2 reads SYDVKM. V was trimmed by 5 bases and J by 0 bases, leaving 9 bases between them. This CDR3 is 14 amino acids long. DNA of the CDR3: TGTGCCAGCAGTATGGGACAAAGCACAGATACGCAGTATTTT. Its translation is CASSMGQSTDTQYF.

Points on this clone: The sample carries other DNA sequences with the same CDR3. J is TRBJ2-2 and V is TRBV27, with no clear D. The CDR3 is 13 residues long. CDR1 and CDR2 (germline): MNHEY, SMNVEV (reference sequence). Trimming stripped 4 bases from V and 0 bases from J, with 3 bases between. CDR3 in amino acids: CASSWTNTGELFF. The CDR3 coding sequence is TGTGCCAGCAGTTGGACGAACACCGGGGAGCTGTTTTTT.

The rearrangement links TRBV2 to TRBJ1-2, with D possibly matching TRBD1 (5 bases). The CDR3 spans 15 residues. The ends were cut back, 3 bases at V and 2 bases at J, with 13 bases in the middle. Looked up from germline, CDR1 is SNHLY and CDR2 is FYNNEI. The CDR3 DNA reads as TGTGCCAGCAGTGAGGGGTGGGGCCAGAACTATGGCTACACCTTC. This codes for CASSEGWGQNYGYTF.

The CDR3 sequence: CASSFDRDITDTQYF. As DNA, the CDR3 is TGTGCCAGCAGTTTCGACCGGGACATCACAGATACGCAGTATTTT. This chain joins TRBV6-6 and TRBJ2-3, with D possibly matching TRBD1 (6 bases). In germline, CDR1 is MNHNY, CDR2 SVGAGI (reference sequence). The CDR3 covers 15 residues. Trimming left V 4 bases short and J 2 bases short, with 13 bases between.

There are a few counts of this clone. The V call is TRBV27, the J call TRBJ1-1; weak D call: TRBD1 (6 bases). The CDR3 consists of 13 residues. The germline V gene encodes CDR1 MNHEY and CDR2 SMNVEV (reference sequence). Between the trimmed V and J ends, which lost 6 bases and 2 bases, there was a span of 10 bases. DNA of the CDR3: TGTGCCAGCAGCCACAGGGACAACACTGAAGCTTTCTTT. Translating gives CASSHRDNTEAFF.

The chain has TRBV14 and TRBJ1-4; D is unclear. Trimming pared 0 bases from V and 4 bases from J, leaving 9 bases between. Germline V CDR1 and CDR2: SGHDN, FVKESK. The CDR3 extends over 15 amino acids. The CDR3 reads CASSQDLGFNEKLFF. Here the CDR3 DNA reads TGTGCCAGCAGCCAAGATCTCGGATTTAATGAAAAACTGTTTTTT.

The chain combines TRBV7-9 with TRBJ1-1; TRBD1 aligns across 8 bases. CDR3 size: 14 residues. CDR1 is SEHNR, CDR2 FQNEAQ, per germline (reference sequence). V shed 3 bases, J shed 5 bases, and the junction held 5 bases outside the gene matches. This chain's CDR3 is CASSFGQGRTEAFF. In DNA form, the CDR3 reads TGTGCCAGCAGCTTTGGACAGGGAAGGACTGAAGCTTTCTTT.

The chain links TRBV27 to TRBJ2-1; 9 bases are a match to TRBD2. V lost 0 bases to trimming and J lost 8 bases; unmatched junction nucleotides: 5. The CDR3 has 15 residues. Germline CDR1 is MNHEY and CDR2 is SMNVEV (reference sequence). The chain's CDR3 is CASSLSGGRVYEQFF. In DNA, the CDR3 is TGTGCCAGCAGTTTATCAGGCGGGAGGGTCTATGAGCAGTTCTTC.

The rearrangement links TRBV7-2 to TRBJ2-7; D is unclear. Trimming left V 1 base short and J 5 bases short, with 12 bases between. There are 14 residues in the CDR3. The germline CDR1 and CDR2 sequences are SGHTA and FQGNSA. CDR3 residues: CASSLVLRGDEQYF. CDR3 sequence (DNA): TGTGCCAGCAGCTTAGTCCTTAGAGGAGACGAGCAGTACTTC.

The chain combines TRBV7-6 with TRBJ2-7, with TRBD1 identical over 8 bases. V was clipped by 5 bases and J by 3 bases; unmatched bases: 9. This CDR3 has 15 amino acids. Germline lookup yields CDR1 SGHVS and CDR2 FNYEAQ. The CDR3 sequence: CASSPGQGIIYEQYF. The CDR3 nucleotides read TGTGCCAGCAGCCCAGGACAGGGAATCATCTACGAGCAGTACTTC. Drawing the rest from reference TRBV7-6 and TRBJ2-7, the complete variable domain is GAGVSQSPRYKVTKRGQDVALRCDPISGHVSLYWYRQALGQGPEFLTYFNYEAQQDKSGLPNDRFSAERPEGSISTLTIQRTEQRDSAMYRCASSPGQGIIYEQYFGPGTRLTVT.